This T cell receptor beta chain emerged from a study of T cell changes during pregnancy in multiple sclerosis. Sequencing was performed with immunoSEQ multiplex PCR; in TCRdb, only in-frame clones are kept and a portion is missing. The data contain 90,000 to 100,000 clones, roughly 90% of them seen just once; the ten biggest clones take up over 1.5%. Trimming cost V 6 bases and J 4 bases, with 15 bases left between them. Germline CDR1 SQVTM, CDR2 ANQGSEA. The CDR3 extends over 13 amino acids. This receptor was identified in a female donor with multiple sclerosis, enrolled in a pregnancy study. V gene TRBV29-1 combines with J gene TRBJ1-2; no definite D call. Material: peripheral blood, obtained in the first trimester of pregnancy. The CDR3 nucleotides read TGCAGCGTCACCTCAGGATCAGGCTATGGCTACACCTTC. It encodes CSVTSGSGYGYTF. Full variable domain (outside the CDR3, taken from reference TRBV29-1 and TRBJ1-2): SAVISQKPSRDICQRGTSLTIQCQVDSQVTMMFWYRQQPGQSLTLIATANQGSEATYESGFVIDKFPISRPNLTFSTLTVSNMSPEDSSIYLCSVTSGSGYGYTFGSGTRLTVV.